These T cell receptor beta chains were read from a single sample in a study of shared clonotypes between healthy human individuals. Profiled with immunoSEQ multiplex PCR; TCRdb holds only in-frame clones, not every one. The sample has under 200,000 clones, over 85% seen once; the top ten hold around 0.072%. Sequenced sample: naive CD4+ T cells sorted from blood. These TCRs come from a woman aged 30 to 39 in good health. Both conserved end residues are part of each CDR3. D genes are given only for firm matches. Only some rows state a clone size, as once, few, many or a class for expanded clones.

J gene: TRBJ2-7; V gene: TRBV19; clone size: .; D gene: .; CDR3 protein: CASSGGRGYEQYF; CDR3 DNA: TGTGCCAGTAGTGGTGGGAGAGGGTACGAGCAGTACTTC
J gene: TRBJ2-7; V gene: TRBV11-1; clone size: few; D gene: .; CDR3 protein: CASSVTRYEQYF; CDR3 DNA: TGTGCCAGCAGCGTTACCCGCTACGAGCAGTACTTC
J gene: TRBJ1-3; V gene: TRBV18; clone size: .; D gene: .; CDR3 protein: CASSPIWGRTGNTIYF; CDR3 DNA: TGTGCCAGCTCACCTATCTGGGGGCGCACTGGAAACACCATATATTTT
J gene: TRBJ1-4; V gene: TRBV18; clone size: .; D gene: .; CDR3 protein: CASSPTGTDEKLFF; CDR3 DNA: TGTGCCAGCTCACCGACAGGTACAGATGAAAAACTGTTTTTT
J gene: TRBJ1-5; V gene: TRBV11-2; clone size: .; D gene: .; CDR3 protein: CASSLTGKDPQHF; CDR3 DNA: TGTGCCAGCAGCTTAACAGGGAAGGATCCCCAGCATTTT
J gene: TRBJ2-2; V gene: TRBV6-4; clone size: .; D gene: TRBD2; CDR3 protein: CASRATSGTGELFF; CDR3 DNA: TGTGCCAGCAGAGCCACTAGCGGGACCGGGGAGCTGTTTTTT
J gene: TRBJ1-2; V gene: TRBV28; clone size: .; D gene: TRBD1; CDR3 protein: CASSVTGAGGYTF; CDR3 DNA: TGTGCCAGCAGTGTGACAGGGGCGGGCGGCTACACCTTC
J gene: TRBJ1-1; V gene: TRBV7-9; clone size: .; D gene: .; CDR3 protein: CASSFQDSVAFF; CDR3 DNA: TGTGCCAGCAGCTTTCAGGACAGTGTAGCTTTCTTT
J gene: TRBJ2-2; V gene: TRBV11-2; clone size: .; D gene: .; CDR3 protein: CASSLDRLLNTGELFF; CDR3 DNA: TGTGCCAGCAGCTTAGACAGGTTATTAAACACCGGGGAGCTGTTTTTT
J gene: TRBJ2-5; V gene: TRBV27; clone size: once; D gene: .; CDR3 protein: CASSLSVRRETQYF; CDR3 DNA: TGTGCCAGCAGTTTATCGGTACGGAGGGAGACCCAGTACTTC
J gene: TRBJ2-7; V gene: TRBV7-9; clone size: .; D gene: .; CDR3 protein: CASSLAHGTYEQYF; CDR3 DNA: TGTGCCAGCAGCTTAGCCCACGGTACCTACGAGCAGTACTTC
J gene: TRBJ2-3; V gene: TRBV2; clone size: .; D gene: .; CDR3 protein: CASSDRLHTDTQYF; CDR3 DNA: TGTGCCAGCAGTGATAGACTGCACACAGATACGCAGTATTTT
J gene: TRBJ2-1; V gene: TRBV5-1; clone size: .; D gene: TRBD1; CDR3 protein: CASSLGGPSMNEQFF; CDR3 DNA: TGCGCCAGCAGCTTAGGGGGCCCTAGTATGAATGAGCAGTTCTTC
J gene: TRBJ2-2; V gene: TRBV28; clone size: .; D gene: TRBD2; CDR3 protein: CASSWTSGSYTGELFF; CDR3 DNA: TGTGCCAGCAGTTGGACTAGCGGGAGTTACACCGGGGAGCTGTTTTTT
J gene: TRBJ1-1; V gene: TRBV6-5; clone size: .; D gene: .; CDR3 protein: CASSVEGANTEAFF; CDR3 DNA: TGTGCCAGCAGTGTCGAGGGCGCCAACACTGAAGCTTTCTTT
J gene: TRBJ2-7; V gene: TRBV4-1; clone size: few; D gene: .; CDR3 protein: CASSPRALYEQYF; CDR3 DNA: TGCGCCAGCAGCCCCAGGGCCCTCTACGAGCAGTACTTC
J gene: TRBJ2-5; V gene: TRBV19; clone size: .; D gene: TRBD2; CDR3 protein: CASSKIAGALETQYF; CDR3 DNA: TGTGCCAGTAGTAAGATAGCGGGAGCGTTAGAGACCCAGTACTTC
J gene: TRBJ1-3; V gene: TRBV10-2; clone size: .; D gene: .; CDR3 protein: CASSESTGFTGNTIYF; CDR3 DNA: TGCGCCAGCAGTGAGTCTACAGGGTTTACGGGAAACACCATATATTTT
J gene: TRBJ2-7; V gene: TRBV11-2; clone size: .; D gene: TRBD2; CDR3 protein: CASSFSILAGGNTYEQYF; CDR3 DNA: TGTGCCAGCAGCTTTTCAATTTTAGCGGGAGGAAATACCTACGAGCAGTACTTC
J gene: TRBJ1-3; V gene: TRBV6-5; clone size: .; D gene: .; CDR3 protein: CASSLLRGVGNTIYF; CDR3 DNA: TGTGCCAGCAGCCTCCTCCGAGGGGTCGGAAACACCATATATTTT
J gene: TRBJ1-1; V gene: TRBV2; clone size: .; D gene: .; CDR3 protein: CASTERGLKAFF; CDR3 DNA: TGTGCCAGCACAGAGCGGGGTCTTAAAGCTTTCTTT
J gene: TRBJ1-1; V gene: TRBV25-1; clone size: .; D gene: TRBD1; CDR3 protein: CASSRRTGYHTEAFF; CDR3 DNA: TGTGCCAGCAGCCGTCGGACAGGCTATCACACTGAAGCTTTCTTT
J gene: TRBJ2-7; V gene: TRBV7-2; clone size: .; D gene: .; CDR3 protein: CASSLAKGSYEQYF; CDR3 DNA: TGTGCCAGCAGCTTAGCGAAAGGGTCCTACGAGCAGTACTTC
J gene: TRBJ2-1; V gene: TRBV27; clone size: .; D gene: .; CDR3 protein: CASSFTEGLRSYNEQFF; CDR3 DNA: TGTGCCAGCAGTTTCACGGAGGGTCTACGCTCCTACAATGAGCAGTTCTTC
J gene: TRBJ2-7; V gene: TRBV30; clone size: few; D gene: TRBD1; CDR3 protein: CAWETGALNEQYF; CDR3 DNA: TGTGCCTGGGAAACAGGGGCCTTGAACGAGCAGTACTTC
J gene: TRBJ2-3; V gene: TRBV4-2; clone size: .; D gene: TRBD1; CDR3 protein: CASSRKGGPDTQYF; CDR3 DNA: TGTGCCAGCAGCCGGAAAGGGGGCCCAGATACGCAGTATTTT
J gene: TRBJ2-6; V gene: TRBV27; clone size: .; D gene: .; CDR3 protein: CASGGAGSGANVLTF; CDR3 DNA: TGTGCCAGCGGCGGCGCGGGATCTGGGGCCAACGTCCTGACTTTC
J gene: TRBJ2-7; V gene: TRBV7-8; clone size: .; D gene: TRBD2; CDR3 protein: CASSKGAGGVDEQYF; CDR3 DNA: TGTGCCAGCAGCAAAGGGGCGGGAGGGGTCGACGAGCAGTACTTC
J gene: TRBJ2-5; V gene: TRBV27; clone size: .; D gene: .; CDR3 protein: CASSSLGVRETQYF; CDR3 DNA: TGTGCCAGCAGCTCCCTCGGGGTTAGGGAGACCCAGTACTTC